Listed here is a single T cell receptor beta chain. The data were obtained in a study of CD8+CD57+ T cells in acquired aplastic anemia. This CDR3 region has 12 residues. With 5 bases removed from V and 8 bases from J, the gap between germline ends came to 13 bases. Germline-derived CDR1 and CDR2 are SGHTA and FQGNSA. By flow cytometry, patients selected for sequencing had shown an expansion of CD8+CD57+ cells. Genomic DNA acted as the template from which TCR beta VDJ combination and CDR3 sequence profiling were carried out. A single record per CDR3 protein comes from TCRdb applying MiXCR to the reads. The sample lists 260,000 or so distinct CDR3 sequences, about 44% occurring once.

This clonotype originated in a human donor with aplastic anemia. The material sequenced was sorted CD4+, CD8+, or CD8+CD57+ T cells (not recorded which) from PBMCs. This chain connects TRBV7-2 to TRBJ2-7; D is ambiguous. The CDR3 reads CASSQTSMQQYF. The CDR3 DNA follows: TGTGCCAGCAGCCAAACCTCCATGCAGCAGTACTTC.